This T cell receptor beta chain was obtained from a study of blood T cell repertoires in COVID-19. Study in general: Donors in the United States, Italy and Spain gave samples during acute or convalescent COVID-19. T cells, B-cell-depleted T cells, or PBMCs supplied cDNA or gDNA.

This CDR3 comprises 15 residues. The germline gives CDR1 SGHRS, CDR2 YFSETQ. The J segment lost 5 bases and the V segment lost 3 bases, leaving 7 bases of the junction unmatched. Original processing notes: Amplifying reference gene primers gave estimates of nucleated cell counts. TCRdb's copy holds only in-frame clones and misses some; the assay was immunoSEQ multiplex PCR. From that table come the V and J calls and clone size; the DNA was used to work out D and trimming. The data hold just under 150,000 clones, with about 87% observed a single time. The chain joins TRBV5-1 to TRBJ1-5; TRBD1 agrees at 8 bases. This sequence was found in a man aged 50 to 59 who had recovered from COVID-19. Input material: peripheral blood. The CDR3 DNA reads as TGCGCCAGCAGCTACGGGACAGGTAAAGATCAGCCCCAGCATTTT. Amino acids: CASSYGTGKDQPQHF.